Shown below are 7 T cell receptor beta chains from a single sample sequenced in a study of response to subunit inactivated influenza vaccine (dated by TCRdb to between 2018 and 2020). Preparation of the library involved RT-PCR. The data were produced on an Illumina HiSeq 2500. In TCRdb, the public reads were trimmed at Q25 with fastp and aligned with MiXCR, with productive beta chains retained. A single entry per CDR3 protein holds the most common genes and DNA from its merged rows. The sample data list 540,000 or so distinct CDR3 sequences, and 10% to 15% of these were observed just once. Together, the top ten hold around 13% of the sample. Reading the label with the study, this specimen's time point is: 45 days after influenza vaccine administration. The sample in question was PBMCs from blood, obtained roughly 6 weeks after vaccination. These receptors came from a man aged 45 to 65 who received an inactivated influenza vaccine. Donor details come from another sample of the same person, matched by shared clones.

This clonotype appeared many times. V is TRBV7-9 and J is TRBJ2-7; D is unclear. The CDR3 extends over 13 amino acids. Trimming took off 11 bases at V and 0 bases at J, with 14 bases between the two ends. Germline loops: CDR1 SEHNR, CDR2 FQNEAQ (reference sequence). In DNA form, the CDR3 reads TGTGCCGGCGTAGGTTTTAGCTCCTACGAGCAGTACTTC. This translates into CAGVGFSSYEQYF.

The rearrangement joins TRBV20-1 to TRBJ2-1; a weak D match, TRBD1 (7 bases). This CDR3 contains 14 residues. Trimming took off 3 bases at V and 5 bases at J, with 14 bases between the two ends. In germline, CDR1 is DFQATT, CDR2 SNEGSKA (reference sequence). The CDR3 is CSARKGASDNEQFF. The CDR3 nucleotides are TGCAGTGCTAGGAAGGGGGCTAGCGACAATGAGCAGTTCTTC.

This clonotype was seen a handful of times. V gene TRBV6-2 or TRBV6-3 combines with J gene TRBJ2-6; TRBD1 aligns across 7 bases. Germline V gene data show CDR1 as MNHEY and CDR2 as SVGEGT. V shed 7 bases and J 0 bases; nucleotides not matched to a gene: 12. The CDR3 has 18 amino acids. The CDR3 loop is CASTKKVGQNSGANVLTF. DNA for the CDR3: TGTGCCAGCACCAAGAAGGTGGGACAGAACTCTGGGGCCAACGTCCTGACTTTC.

The chain employs TRBV5-6 and TRBJ2-7, with 7 nucleotides matching TRBD1. The CDR3 extends over 12 amino acids. Per the germline V gene, CDR1 is SGHDT and CDR2 is YYEEEE. Losses at the gene ends were 0 bases for V and 12 bases for J; bases not matched to a gene: 6. CDR3 nucleotides: TGTGCCAGCAGCTTGGTAGGGGGCGAAGGGTACTTC. This encodes CASSLVGGEGYF.

The table lists this clonotype with a few counts. The chain recombines TRBV27 with TRBJ2-2; D gene uncertain. Per the germline V gene, CDR1 is MNHEY and CDR2 is SMNVEV (reference sequence). This CDR3 has 14 amino acids. The V end lost 5 bases, the J end lost 7 bases, and 14 bases lay between the germline ends. The CDR3 here is CASSPSTTGGELFF. For the CDR3, the DNA is TGTGCCAGCAGTCCCTCGACCACTGGCGGGGAGCTGTTTTTT.

This clonotype came up many times. The chain couples TRBV9 to TRBJ2-1, with 11 bases matching TRBD2. The CDR3 sequence is 16 residues long. The V and J ends lost 3 bases and 6 bases, in that order; junction bases with no gene match: 8. The germline CDR1 and CDR2 sequences are SGDLS and YYNGEE. The CDR3 loop reads CASSAQTGTSGNEQFF. Written as DNA, the CDR3 is TGTGCCAGCAGCGCCCAGACCGGGACTAGCGGCAATGAGCAGTTCTTC.

This clonotype appeared once. The chain links TRBV4-1 to TRBJ1-3, with D perhaps matching TRBD1 (5 bases). CDR3 length equals 15 residues. Germline values: CDR1 MGHRA, CDR2 YSYEKL. Trimming removed 0 bases from V and 3 bases from J, with 9 bases in between. The CDR3 DNA reads as TGCGCCAGCAGCCAAGAGGGACTAGTTGGAAACACCATATATTTT. This gives the protein CASSQEGLVGNTIYF.